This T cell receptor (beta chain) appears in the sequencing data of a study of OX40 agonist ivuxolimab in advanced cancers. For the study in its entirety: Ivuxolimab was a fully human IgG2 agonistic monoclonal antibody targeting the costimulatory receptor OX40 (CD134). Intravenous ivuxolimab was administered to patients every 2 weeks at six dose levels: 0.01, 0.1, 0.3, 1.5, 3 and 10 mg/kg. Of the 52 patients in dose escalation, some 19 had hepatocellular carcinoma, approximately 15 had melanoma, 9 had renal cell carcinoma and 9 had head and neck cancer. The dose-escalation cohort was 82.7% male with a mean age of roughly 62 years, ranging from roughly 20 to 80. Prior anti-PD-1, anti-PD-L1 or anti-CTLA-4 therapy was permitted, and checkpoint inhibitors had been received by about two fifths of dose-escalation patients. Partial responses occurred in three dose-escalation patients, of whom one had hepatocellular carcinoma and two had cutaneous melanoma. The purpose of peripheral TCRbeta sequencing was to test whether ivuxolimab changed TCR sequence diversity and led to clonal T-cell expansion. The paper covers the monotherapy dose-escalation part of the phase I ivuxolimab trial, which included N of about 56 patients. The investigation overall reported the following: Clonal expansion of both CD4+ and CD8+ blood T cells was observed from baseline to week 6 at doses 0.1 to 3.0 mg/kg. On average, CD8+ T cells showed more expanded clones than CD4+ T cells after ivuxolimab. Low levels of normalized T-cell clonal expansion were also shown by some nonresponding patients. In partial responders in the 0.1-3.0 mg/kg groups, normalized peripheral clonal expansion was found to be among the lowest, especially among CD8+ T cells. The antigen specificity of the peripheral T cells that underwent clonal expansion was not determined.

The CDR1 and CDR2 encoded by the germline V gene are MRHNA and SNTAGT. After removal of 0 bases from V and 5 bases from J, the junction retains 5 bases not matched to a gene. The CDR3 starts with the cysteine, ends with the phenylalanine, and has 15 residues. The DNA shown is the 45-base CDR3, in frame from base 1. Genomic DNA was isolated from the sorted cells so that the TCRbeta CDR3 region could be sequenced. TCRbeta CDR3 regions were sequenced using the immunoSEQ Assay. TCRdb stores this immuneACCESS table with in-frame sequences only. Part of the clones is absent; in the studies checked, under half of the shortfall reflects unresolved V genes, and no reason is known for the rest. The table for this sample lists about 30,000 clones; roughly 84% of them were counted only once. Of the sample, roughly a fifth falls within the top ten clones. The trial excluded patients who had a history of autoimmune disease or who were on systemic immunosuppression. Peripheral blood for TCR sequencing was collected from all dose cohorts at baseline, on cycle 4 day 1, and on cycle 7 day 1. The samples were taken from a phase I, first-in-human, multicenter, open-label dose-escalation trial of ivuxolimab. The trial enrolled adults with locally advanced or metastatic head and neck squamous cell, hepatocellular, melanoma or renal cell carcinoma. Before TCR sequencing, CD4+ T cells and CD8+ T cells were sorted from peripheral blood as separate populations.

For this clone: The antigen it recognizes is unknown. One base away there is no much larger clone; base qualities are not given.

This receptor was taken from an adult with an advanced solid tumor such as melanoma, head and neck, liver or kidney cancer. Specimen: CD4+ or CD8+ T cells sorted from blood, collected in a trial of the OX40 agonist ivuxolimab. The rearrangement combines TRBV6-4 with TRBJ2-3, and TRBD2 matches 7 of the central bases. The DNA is TGTGCCAGCAGTGACTCGGCGGGAGAGGGAGATACGCAGTATTTT. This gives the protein CASSDSAGEGDTQYF.